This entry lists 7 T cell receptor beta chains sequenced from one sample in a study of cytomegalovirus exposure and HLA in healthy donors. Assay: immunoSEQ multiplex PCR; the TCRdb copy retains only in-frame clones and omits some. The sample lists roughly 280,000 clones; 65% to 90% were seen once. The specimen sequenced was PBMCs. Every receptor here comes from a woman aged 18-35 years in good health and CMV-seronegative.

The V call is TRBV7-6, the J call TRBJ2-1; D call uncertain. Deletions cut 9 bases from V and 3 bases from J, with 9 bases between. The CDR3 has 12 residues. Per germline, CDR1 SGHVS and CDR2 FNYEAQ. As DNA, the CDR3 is TGTGCCAGTCGTAAACTCTACAATGAGCAGTTCTTC. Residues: CASRKLYNEQFF.

This CDR3 is CASSYSRLAGVEQYF. Written as DNA, the CDR3 is TGTGCCAGCAGTTACTCGAGGCTAGCGGGAGTCGAGCAGTACTTC. The chain carries TRBV6-5 and TRBJ2-7; 10 bases map to TRBD2. This CDR3 contains 15 residues. Germline loops: CDR1 MNHEY, CDR2 SVGAGI. J lost 6 bases, V lost 0 bases, and 5 bases had no gene match.

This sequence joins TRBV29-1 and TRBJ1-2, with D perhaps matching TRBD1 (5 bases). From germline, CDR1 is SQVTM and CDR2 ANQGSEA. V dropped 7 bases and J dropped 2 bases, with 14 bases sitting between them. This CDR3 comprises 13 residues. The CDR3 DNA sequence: TGCAGCGACTTAGAACAGGAGAACTATGGCTACACCTTC. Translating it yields CSDLEQENYGYTF.

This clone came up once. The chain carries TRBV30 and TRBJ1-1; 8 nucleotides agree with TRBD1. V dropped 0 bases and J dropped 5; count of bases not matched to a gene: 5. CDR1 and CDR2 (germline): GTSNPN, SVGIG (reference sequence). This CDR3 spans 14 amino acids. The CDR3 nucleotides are TGTGCCTGGAGTGTTGGACAGGGATGGACTGAAGCTTTCTTT. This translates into CAWSVGQGWTEAFF. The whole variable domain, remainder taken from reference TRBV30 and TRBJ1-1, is SQTIHQWPATLVQPVGSPLSLECTVEGTSNPNLYWYRQAAGRGLQLLFYSVGIGQISSEVPQNLSASRPQDRQFILSSKKLLLSDSGFYLCAWSVGQGWTEAFFGQGTRLTVV.

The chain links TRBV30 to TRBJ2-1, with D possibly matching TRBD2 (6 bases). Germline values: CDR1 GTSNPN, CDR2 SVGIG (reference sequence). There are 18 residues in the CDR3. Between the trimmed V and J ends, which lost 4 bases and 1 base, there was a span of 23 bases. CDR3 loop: CAWTPSPGYGGSYNEQFF. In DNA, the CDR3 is TGTGCCTGGACTCCGTCTCCAGGCTACGGGGGTTCCTACAATGAGCAGTTCTTC.

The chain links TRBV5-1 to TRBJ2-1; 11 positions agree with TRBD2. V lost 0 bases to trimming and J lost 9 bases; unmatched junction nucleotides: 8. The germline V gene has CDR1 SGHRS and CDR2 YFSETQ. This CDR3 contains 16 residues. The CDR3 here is CASSLATGLAVVEQFF. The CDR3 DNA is TGCGCCAGCAGCTTGGCAACGGGACTAGCGGTCGTTGAGCAGTTCTTC. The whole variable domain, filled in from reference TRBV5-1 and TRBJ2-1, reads KAGVTQTPRYLIKTRGQQVTLSCSPISGHRSVSWYQQTPGQGLQFLFEYFSETQRNKGNFPGRFSGRQFSNSRSEMNVSTLELGDSALYLCASSLATGLAVVEQFFGPGTRLTVL.

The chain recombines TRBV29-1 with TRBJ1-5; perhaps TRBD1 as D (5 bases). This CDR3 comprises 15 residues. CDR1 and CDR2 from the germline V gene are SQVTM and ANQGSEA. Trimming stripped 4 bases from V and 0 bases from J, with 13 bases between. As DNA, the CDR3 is TGCAGCGTTGTGGTTGGGGGGGATAGCAATCAGCCCCAGCATTTT. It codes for CSVVVGGDSNQPQHF.